The 29 T cell receptor beta chains below were found in one sample sequenced in a study of graft-versus-host responses after intestinal transplantation (dated by TCRdb to 2020 to 2023). The antigens these receptors bind are not known. In the paper's terms, the time point label means: cells obtained before transplantation from donor or recipient. Library prep was done by the immunoSEQ multiplex PCR assay. The immuneACCESS repertoire file appears here via TCRdb, limited to in-frame rearrangements. These files lack a portion of the clones; in checked studies, under half of the deficit traces to unresolved V genes, and the cause of the others is not known. The sample records just over 95,000 clones, approximately 90% of which are singletons. Of the sample, around 0.15% is held by the ten largest clones. The sample was unstimulated CD4+ T cells sorted from spleen or lymph node cells, taken before intestinal transplant. Receptor source: a human donor who received an intestinal transplant.

This chain links TRBV25-1 with TRBJ2-5; unclear D gene. CDR1 MGHDK and CDR2 SYGVNS come from the germline V gene. The CDR3 is made up of 12 amino acids. Trimming removed 5 bases from V and 0 bases from J, with 4 bases in between. As DNA, the CDR3 is TGTGCCAGCAGTCCTTACCAAGAGACCCAGTACTTC. It codes for CASSPYQETQYF.

This clone was counted only a few times. The chain joins TRBV28 to TRBJ1-4; weak D call: TRBD1 (6 bases). Germline-derived CDR1 and CDR2 are MDHEN and SYDVKM. Trimming took 6 bases from V and 9 from J, leaving 20 bases between them. The CDR3 has 15 amino acids. CDR3: CASSLPSGHPQKLFF. The CDR3 coding sequence is TGTGCCAGCAGCCTACCTTCGGGACATCCTCAAAAACTGTTTTTT.

The gene calls are TRBV4-1 and TRBJ2-7; D might be TRBD2 (5 bases). Germline lookup yields CDR1 MGHRA and CDR2 YSYEKL. This CDR3 comprises 14 residues. The V end lost 5 bases, the J end lost 0 bases, and 11 bases lay between the germline ends. CDR3 DNA: TGCGCCAGCAGCATGTACGGGATCTCCTACGAGCAGTACTTC. Protein: CASSMYGISYEQYF.

The chain carries TRBV5-1 and TRBJ2-5, with TRBD1 identical over 7 bases. The J segment lost 4 bases and the V segment lost 4 bases, leaving 4 bases of the junction unmatched. CDR3 length equals 13 residues. Germline V gene data show CDR1 as SGHRS and CDR2 as YFSETQ. The DNA for the CDR3 is TGCGCCAGCAGCACATACAGGGGAGAGACCCAGTACTTC. As protein: CASSTYRGETQYF.

The rearrangement links TRBV14 to TRBJ2-4; 9 bases agree with TRBD1. Germline assignment: CDR1 SGHDN and CDR2 FVKESK. V lost 0 bases to trimming and J lost 1 base; unmatched junction nucleotides: 4. There are 17 residues in the CDR3. CDR3 nucleotides: TGTGCCAGCAGCCAAGACCGGACAGGGGTGGCCAAAAACATTCAGTACTTC. As protein: CASSQDRTGVAKNIQYF.

The rearrangement joins TRBV30 to TRBJ1-2, with D possibly TRBD1 on 6 matching bases. The CDR3 length is 15 residues. Trimming pared 5 bases from V and 8 bases from J, leaving 24 bases between. The germline V gene has CDR1 GTSNPN and CDR2 SVGIG (reference sequence). CDR3 protein: CAWGRPRGGVLGYTF. In DNA, the CDR3 is TGTGCCTGGGGTCGACCGAGGGGGGGAGTTTTGGGCTACACCTTC. The variable domain in full, with the rest retrieved from reference TRBV30 and TRBJ1-2, is SQTIHQWPATLVQPVGSPLSLECTVEGTSNPNLYWYRQAAGRGLQLLFYSVGIGQISSEVPQNLSASRPQDRQFILSSKKLLLSDSGFYLCAWGRPRGGVLGYTFGSGTRLTVV.

The CDR3 DNA follows: TGTGCCTGGGGACCCGGACAGGCCTATTCACCCCTCCACTTT. Its protein product is CAWGPGQAYSPLHF. This rearrangement joins TRBV30 to TRBJ1-6; 7 bases match TRBD1. J gave up 8 bases and V 5 bases, and 9 bases lay outside the gene matches. CDR1 GTSNPN and CDR2 SVGIG come from the germline V gene (reference sequence). The CDR3 has 14 amino acids.

V is TRBV2 and J is TRBJ2-6, with a tentative D call TRBD2 (5 bases). V shed 4 bases and J shed 0 bases, with 13 bases lying between them. The CDR3 has 17 amino acids. Germline values: CDR1 SNHLY, CDR2 FYNNEI. CDR3 sequence reads: CASSGQDGNSGANVLTF. CDR3 in DNA: TGTGCCAGCAGTGGCCAGGACGGGAACTCTGGGGCCAACGTCCTGACTTTC.

V is TRBV2 and J is TRBJ1-1, with D possibly matching TRBD1 (6 bases). The CDR3 spans 14 residues. V lost 6 bases and J lost 1, with 12 bases in between. Germline values: CDR1 SNHLY, CDR2 FYNNEI. CDR3 sequence: CASRLLTGNTEAFF. CDR3 in DNA: TGTGCCAGCAGGCTCTTGACAGGGAACACTGAAGCTTTCTTT.

This clone was detected once. The rearrangement joins TRBV6-6 to TRBJ2-7; a weak D match, TRBD1 (5 bases). This CDR3 spans 15 amino acids. V dropped 5 bases and J dropped 1 base, with 15 bases sitting between them. Germline V gene lookup returns CDR1 MNHNY and CDR2 SVGAGI (reference sequence). The CDR3 coding sequence is TGTGCCAGCAGTCTACCTCGGACACCTTCCTACGAGCAGTACTTC. This sequence encodes CASSLPRTPSYEQYF.

This clone was seen just once. This chain links TRBV28 with TRBJ2-7; 12 bases match TRBD2. J gave up 1 base and V 7 bases, and 5 bases lay outside the gene matches. This CDR3 is built from 15 residues. Looked up from germline, CDR1 is MDHEN and CDR2 is SYDVKM. The CDR3: CASMGGLAGSYEQYF. For the CDR3, the DNA is TGTGCCAGCATGGGCGGACTAGCGGGATCCTACGAGCAGTACTTC.

The chain carries TRBV18 and TRBJ1-5; maybe TRBD1 (5 bases). Trimming pared 0 bases from V and 4 bases from J, leaving 10 bases between. Looked up from germline, CDR1 is KGHSH and CDR2 is LQKENI. The CDR3 has 15 residues. The CDR3 DNA reads TGTGCCAGCTCACCACCTGGGCAGGGTAATCAGCCCCAGCATTTT. Its protein is CASSPPGQGNQPQHF.

The chain combines TRBV19 with TRBJ1-6; D is unclear. The CDR3 runs 15 residues. The ends were cut back, 4 bases at V and 5 bases at J, with 12 bases in the middle. Germline V gene sequence: CDR1 LNHDA, CDR2 SQIVND (reference sequence). The CDR3 sequence: CASSSHSEDNSPLHF. CDR3 DNA: TGTGCCAGTAGTAGCCATTCTGAGGATAATTCACCCCTCCACTTT. Full variable domain (outside the CDR3, taken from reference TRBV19 and TRBJ1-6): DGGITQSPKYLFRKEGQNVTLSCEQNLNHDAMYWYRQDPGQGLRLIYYSQIVNDFQKGDIAEGYSVSREKKESFPLTVTSAQKNPTAFYLCASSSHSEDNSPLHFGNGTRLTVT.

The gene calls are TRBV7-2 and TRBJ1-1; the match to TRBD1 covers 8 bases. With V trimmed by 3 bases and J by 1 base, 10 bases remained unmatched. Germline lookup yields CDR1 SGHTA and CDR2 FQGNSA. This CDR3 is built from 17 residues. DNA for the CDR3: TGTGCCAGCAGCTTTATCAGGACAGGGAGGGGGAACACTGAAGCTTTCTTT. Protein sequence: CASSFIRTGRGNTEAFF.

The chain joins TRBV19 to TRBJ2-3; possibly TRBD2 for D (5 bases). This CDR3 comprises 14 residues. Per the germline V gene, CDR1 is LNHDA and CDR2 is SQIVND (reference sequence). Between the trimmed V and J ends, which lost 6 bases and 4 bases, there was a span of 14 bases. The CDR3 sequence is CASRPDYYPDTQYF. Written as DNA, the CDR3 is TGTGCCAGTAGGCCCGACTACTACCCAGATACGCAGTATTTT. The full variable domain, in which reference TRBV19 and TRBJ2-3 provide the parts outside the CDR3, is DGGITQSPKYLFRKEGQNVTLSCEQNLNHDAMYWYRQDPGQGLRLIYYSQIVNDFQKGDIAEGYSVSREKKESFPLTVTSAQKNPTAFYLCASRPDYYPDTQYFGPGTRLTVL.

The rearrangement links TRBV14 to TRBJ2-4; a possible D gene is TRBD2 (6 bases). The V and J ends lost 1 base and 0 bases respectively, with 13 bases between them. The germline CDR1 and CDR2 sequences are SGHDN and FVKESK. CDR3 length: 17 residues. Written as DNA, the CDR3 is TGTGCCAGCAGCCAAGTTACGAGCGGGTTAGCCAAAAACATTCAGTACTTC. Translation gives CASSQVTSGLAKNIQYF.

This rearrangement joins TRBV27 to TRBJ1-5; 8 bases match TRBD1. Unmatched junction bases numbered 1, after V lost 3 bases and J lost 6 bases. Germline V gene data show CDR1 as MNHEY and CDR2 as SMNVEV (reference sequence). The CDR3 is 13 residues long. The CDR3, as DNA: TGTGCCAGCAGTTTTGACAGGGGTCAGCCCCAGCATTTT. Translated: CASSFDRGQPQHF.

The V call is TRBV6-1, the J call TRBJ1-4; D gene uncertain. The V gene's germline CDR1 is MNHNS and CDR2 SASEGT. The V end lost 2 bases, the J end lost 8 bases, and 21 bases lay between the germline ends. This CDR3 is 17 amino acids long. The CDR3 coding sequence is TGTGCCAGCAGTGAACCGACCGTCGGAGGGTTCCGAGAAAAACTGTTTTTT. Its translation: CASSEPTVGGFREKLFF.

V and J are TRBV15 and TRBJ2-7; a weak D match, TRBD1 (6 bases). CDR3 length equals 16 residues. Germline-derived CDR1 and CDR2 are LNHNV and YYDKDF (reference sequence). Trimming took 0 bases from V and 6 from J, leaving 18 bases between them. The CDR3: CATSRDQGYKGPEQYF. In DNA form, the CDR3 reads TGTGCCACCAGCAGAGATCAGGGGTATAAGGGCCCCGAGCAGTACTTC. The whole variable domain, remainder taken from reference TRBV15 and TRBJ2-7, is DAMVIQNPRYQVTQFGKPVTLSCSQTLNHNVMYWYQQKSSQAPKLLFHYYDKDFNNEADTPDNFQSRRPNTSFCFLDIRSPGLGDTAMYLCATSRDQGYKGPEQYFGPGTRLTVT.

The rearrangement joins TRBV6-5 to TRBJ1-2; 7 nucleotides line up with TRBD1. V shed 8 bases and J 2 bases; nucleotides not matched to a gene: 5. CDR1 is MNHEY and CDR2 is SVGAGI in the germline V gene. This CDR3 spans 13 amino acids. As DNA, the CDR3 is TGTGCCAGCGCAATACAGGGGAACTATGGCTACACCTTC. Its translation: CASAIQGNYGYTF.

The J gene is TRBJ2-3, the V gene TRBV4-1, with 7 bases identical to TRBD1. Looked up from germline, CDR1 is MGHRA and CDR2 is YSYEKL. The V and J ends lost 6 bases and 1 base, in that order; junction bases with no gene match: 7. The CDR3 sequence is 15 residues long. The chain's CDR3 is CASRPTGVGTDTQYF. Written as DNA, the CDR3 is TGCGCCAGCAGGCCTACAGGGGTTGGCACAGATACGCAGTATTTT.

The rearrangement links TRBV6-5 to TRBJ2-5; 7 positions agree with TRBD2. CDR1 is MNHEY and CDR2 is SVGAGI in the germline V gene. V shed 4 bases, J shed 14 bases, and the junction held 16 bases outside the gene matches. CDR3 size: 14 residues. The CDR3 is CASSLNTWDYRTYF. CDR3 coding DNA: TGTGCCAGCAGTTTGAACACGTGGGACTACCGCACATACTTC.

The J gene is TRBJ2-5, the V gene TRBV9; TRBD1 is a possible D gene (6 bases). This CDR3 is built from 16 residues. Trimming shortened V by 0 bases and J by 5 bases, and 17 bases separated the two germline ends. Per the germline V gene, CDR1 is SGDLS and CDR2 is YYNGEE. The CDR3 spells CASSVGVQGRWETQYF. In DNA form, the CDR3 reads TGTGCCAGCAGCGTAGGGGTACAGGGACGCTGGGAGACCCAGTACTTC.

The table lists this clone with a count of one. The chain joins TRBV27 to TRBJ1-1; D is unclear. Trimming took off 6 bases at V and 1 base at J, with 3 bases between the two ends. Germline V gene data show CDR1 as MNHEY and CDR2 as SMNVEV (reference sequence). The CDR3 loop spans 11 amino acids. CDR3 in amino acids: CASRQNTEAFF. The CDR3 DNA sequence: TGTGCCAGCAGACAGAACACTGAAGCTTTCTTT.

V usage is TRBV18 and J usage is TRBJ1-2; D gene uncertain. V lost 3 bases to trimming and J lost 8 bases, with 19 bases between them. Germline CDR1 KGHSH, CDR2 LQKENI. CDR3 length: 15 residues. CDR3 amino acids: CASSPNVWGEEGYTF. CDR3 bases: TGTGCCAGCTCACCCAACGTTTGGGGAGAGGAGGGCTACACCTTC.

The genes are TRBV7-9 and TRBJ1-2, with 9 positions matching TRBD1. The CDR3 consists of 17 residues. Germline V gives CDR1 SEHNR, CDR2 FQNEAQ (reference sequence). J gave up 0 bases and V 1 base, and 6 bases lay outside the gene matches. The CDR3 DNA reads TGTGCCAGCAGCTTAGAACAGGGGGCCGGCACTAACTATGGCTACACCTTC. It encodes CASSLEQGAGTNYGYTF.

This chain's CDR3 is CASSPSLGGTYEQYF. The DNA of the CDR3 is TGTGCCAGCAGCCCCTCGTTAGGGGGTACCTACGAGCAGTACTTC. The rearrangement links TRBV11-3 to TRBJ2-7; tentatively, D is TRBD1 (6 bases). V lost 5 bases and J 2 bases, leaving 16 bases between the germline ends. From germline, CDR1 is SGHNT and CDR2 YENEEA. The CDR3 consists of 15 residues.

CDR3: CASSSLSGSSYNEQFF. The CDR3 DNA reads as TGTGCCAGTAGCTCCCTGAGCGGAAGCTCCTACAATGAGCAGTTCTTC. V usage is TRBV19 and J usage is TRBJ2-1, with D possibly matching TRBD2 (5 bases). This CDR3 comprises 16 residues. With 6 bases removed from V and 0 bases from J, the gap between germline ends came to 15 bases. Germline V gene data show CDR1 as LNHDA and CDR2 as SQIVND (reference sequence).

This chain links TRBV4-3 with TRBJ2-1; a possible D gene is TRBD2 (8 bases). V gave up 4 bases and J gave up 3 bases, with 22 bases separating them. The germline V gene has CDR1 LGHNA and CDR2 YSLEER. The CDR3 has 18 amino acids. The CDR3 is CASSPPRGGGGSYNEQFF. The CDR3 bases are TGCGCCAGCAGCCCACCCCGAGGGGGCGGGGGGAGCTACAATGAGCAGTTCTTC.